These T cell receptor beta chains were read from a single sample in a study of shared clonotypes between healthy human individuals. Sequenced by immunoSEQ multiplex PCR; TCRdb stores in-frame clones only, minus some. This sample has a few hundred thousand clones, with 87% found just once. Source material: memory CD8+ T cells sorted from blood. These receptors came from a man aged 18 to 30 in good health. CDR3s leave out the opening cysteine and the closing phenylalanine or tryptophan.

J	V	length	CDR3
TRBJ1-2	TRBV6-6	12	ASSLPRPIYGYT
TRBJ2-7	TRBV7-4	15	ASSPILGTTGIYEQY
TRBJ2-2	TRBV5-1	15	ASSSFSGTGNTGELF
TRBJ2-7	TRBV29-1	12	SVVSLAGVGEQY
TRBJ2-5	TRBV19	13	ASSSLAGQQETQY
TRBJ2-7	TRBV6-6	12	ASRSSGRFYEQY
TRBJ1-1	TRBV5-6	12	ASSLRGAGTEAF
TRBJ2-4	TRBV6-5	13	ASSPDSIAKNIQY
TRBJ2-7	TRBV28	15	ASSLFFGRGQTYEQY
TRBJ1-5	TRBV28	13	ASSFLQYSNQPQH
TRBJ1-1	TRBV2	12	ASNLDSMNTEAF
TRBJ2-5	TRBV9	12	ASSAGPKEETQY
TRBJ2-7	TRBV5-1	14	ASSPPTGPNRYEQY
TRBJ2-2	TRBV6-5	12	ASSYTGTGGELF
TRBJ1-2	TRBV6-1	13	ASSEALGANYGYT
TRBJ2-2	TRBV27	14	ASSGGTVSNTGELF
TRBJ2-5	TRBV6-1	13	ASSPGQGAQETQY
TRBJ1-6	TRBV7-9	12	ASTPPGGNSPLH
TRBJ1-2	TRBV29-1	14	SVEEGQGGSNYGYT
TRBJ2-1	TRBV5-6	14	ASSLAVGISYNEQF
TRBJ2-3	TRBV28	10	ASSLWTHTQY
.	TRBV29-1	11	SADIQGAYEQY
TRBJ1-4	TRBV29-1	11	SAEVTLNEKLF
TRBJ2-1	TRBV2	13	ASILEARSYNEQF
TRBJ2-1	TRBV7-9	9	ASTESNEQF
TRBJ2-1	TRBV7-9	11	ASSLTSYNEQF
TRBJ2-3	TRBV6-6	14	ASSGKTSGSTDTQY
TRBJ2-5	TRBV6-6	13	ASSYSTGVPETQY
TRBJ1-4	TRBV25-1	15	ASSEWWGSSTNEKLF
TRBJ1-4	TRBV2	13	ASSMPGQNNEKLF
TRBJ2-3	TRBV4-1	12	ASSQWGSTDTQY
TRBJ2-3	TRBV6-1	12	ASSDWREPDTQY
TRBJ1-2	TRBV5-1	12	ASSYSTGAYGYT
TRBJ2-1	TRBV29-1	13	SVEHSYYHYNEQF
TRBJ1-1	TRBV9	13	ASSVGGDGNTEAF
TRBJ1-1	TRBV7-9	11	ASRGTVNTEAF
TRBJ2-2	TRBV4-3	10	ASSQEGGELF
TRBJ2-7	TRBV7-9	14	ASSPRSSGSIPEQY
TRBJ2-7	TRBV7-8	14	ASSSGLAGAGYEQY
TRBJ2-7	TRBV28	13	ASSGKPGQASEQY
TRBJ1-2	TRBV30	12	AWSEGQGDYGYT
TRBJ2-3	TRBV29-1	10	SVADRTDTQY
TRBJ1-5	TRBV4-3	11	ASKWTVNQPQH
TRBJ1-1	TRBV7-9	15	ASSGTPGSEKNTEAF
TRBJ2-1	TRBV5-1	14	ASSLDQRGDYNEQF
TRBJ2-7	TRBV4-1	12	ASSQVGRFYEQY
TRBJ2-7	TRBV28	12	ASTRDRTPYEQY
TRBJ1-3	TRBV30	15	AWSVRGAILSGNTIY
TRBJ2-7	TRBV18	15	ASSPPGAGNPTYEQY
TRBJ2-2	TRBV5-6	14	ASSSVTPPNTGELF
TRBJ2-5	TRBV29-1	14	SVETPSGMVQETQY